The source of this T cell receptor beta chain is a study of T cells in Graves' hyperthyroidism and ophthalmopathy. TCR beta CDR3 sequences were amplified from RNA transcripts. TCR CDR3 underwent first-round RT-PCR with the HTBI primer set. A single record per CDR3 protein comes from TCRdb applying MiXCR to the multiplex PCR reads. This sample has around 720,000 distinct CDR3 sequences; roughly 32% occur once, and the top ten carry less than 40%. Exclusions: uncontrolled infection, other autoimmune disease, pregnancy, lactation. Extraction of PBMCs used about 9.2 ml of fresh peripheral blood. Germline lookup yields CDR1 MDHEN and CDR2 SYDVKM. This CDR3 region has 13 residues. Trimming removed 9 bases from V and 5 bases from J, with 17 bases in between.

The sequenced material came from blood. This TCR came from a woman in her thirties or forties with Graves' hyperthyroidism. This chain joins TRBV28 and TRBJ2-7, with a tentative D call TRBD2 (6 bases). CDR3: CASVAEPRNEQYF. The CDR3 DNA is TGTGCCAGTGTAGCGGAACCAAGGAACGAGCAGTACTTC.